These 4 T cell receptor beta chains were all obtained from the same sample, sequenced in a study of blood T cell repertoires in COVID-19 (TCRdb year 2020). Library generation was performed with the immunoSEQ multiplex PCR assay. The table was pulled from immuneACCESS by TCRdb, which kept in-frame rearrangements only. Such tables lose some clones; where checked, under half of the loss comes from unresolved V genes, and the rest has no known cause. The sample table contains about 220,000 clones; only one count was recorded for roughly 84% of them. The ten most abundant clones make up 15% to 20% of the sample. Sequencing used peripheral blood. Source of these receptors: a man aged 25-40 years with active or convalescent COVID-19.

This chain joins TRBV19 and TRBJ2-1; D call uncertain. Trimming removed 5 bases from V and 0 bases from J, with 5 bases in between. This CDR3 region has 13 residues. Germline CDR1 and CDR2: LNHDA and SQIVND (reference sequence). The CDR3 here is CASSQVSYNEQFF. DNA for the CDR3: TGTGCCAGTAGTCAGGTCTCCTACAATGAGCAGTTCTTC. The variable domain in full, with the rest retrieved from reference TRBV19 and TRBJ2-1, is DGGITQSPKYLFRKEGQNVTLSCEQNLNHDAMYWYRQDPGQGLRLIYYSQIVNDFQKGDIAEGYSVSREKKESFPLTVTSAQKNPTAFYLCASSQVSYNEQFFGPGTRLTVL.

The gene calls are TRBV7-2 and TRBJ2-5; D gene uncertain. CDR1 is SGHTA, CDR2 FQGNSA, per germline. V lost 3 bases to trimming and J lost 5 bases, with 10 bases between them. The length of the CDR3 is 13 residues. CDR3 nucleotide sequence: TGTGCCAGCAGCTTCCAGGCCCAGGAGACCCAGTACTTC. Translating gives CASSFQAQETQYF.

This clone has only one observation. The chain has TRBV7-3 and TRBJ2-3, with 7 nucleotides matching TRBD2. Germline V gives CDR1 SGHTA, CDR2 FQGTGA. V lost 5 bases and J lost 3; bases outside the gene matches: 8. This CDR3 contains 15 residues. The CDR3 DNA follows: TGTGCCAGCAGCCCACAAAAGGGACTAACAGATACGCAGTATTTT. It translates to CASSPQKGLTDTQYF.

The chain is built from TRBV19 and TRBJ1-2, with 9 bases lining up with TRBD1. The CDR3 contains 15 residues. Germline CDR1 reads LNHDA; CDR2 reads SQIVND (reference sequence). Germline trimming cut 2 bases from V and 8 bases from J; bases unmatched to any gene: 9. The DNA of the CDR3 is TGTGCCAGTAGTATAATGAGGACAGGGGAACGGGGCTACACCTTC. It specifies CASSIMRTGERGYTF.